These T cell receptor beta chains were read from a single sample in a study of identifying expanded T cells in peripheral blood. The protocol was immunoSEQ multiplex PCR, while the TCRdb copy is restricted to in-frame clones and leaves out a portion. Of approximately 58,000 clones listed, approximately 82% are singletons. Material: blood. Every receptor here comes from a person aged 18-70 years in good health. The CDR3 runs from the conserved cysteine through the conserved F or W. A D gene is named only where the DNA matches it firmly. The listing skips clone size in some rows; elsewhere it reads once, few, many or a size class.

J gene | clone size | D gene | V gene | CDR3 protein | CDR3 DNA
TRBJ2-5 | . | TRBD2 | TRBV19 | CAEIAGLQETQYF | TGTGCGGAAATAGCGGGACTTCAAGAGACCCAGTACTTC
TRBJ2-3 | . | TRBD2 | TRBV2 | CASSAGTSGGTDTQYF | TGTGCCAGCAGTGCTGGGACTAGCGGGGGAACAGATACGCAGTATTTT
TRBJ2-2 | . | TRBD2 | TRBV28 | CASSVTTSGVGELFF | TGTGCCAGCAGTGTCACGACTAGCGGGGTTGGGGAGCTGTTTTTT
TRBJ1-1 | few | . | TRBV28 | CASSQRYQAFF | TGTGCCAGCAGCCAACGATATCAAGCTTTCTTT
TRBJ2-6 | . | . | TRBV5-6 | CASSPFSGANVLTF | TGTGCCAGCAGCCCCTTCTCTGGGGCCAACGTCCTGACTTTC
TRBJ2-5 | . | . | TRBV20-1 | CSATVGETQYF | TGCAGTGCCACCGTTGGGGAGACCCAGTACTTC
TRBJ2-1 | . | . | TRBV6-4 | CASSDPDNGARSYNEQFF | TGTGCCAGCAGTGACCCGGATAATGGCGCCCGCTCCTACAATGAGCAGTTCTTC
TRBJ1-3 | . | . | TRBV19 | CASSITPHPGNTIYF | TGTGCCAGTAGTATTACCCCTCACCCTGGAAACACCATATATTTT
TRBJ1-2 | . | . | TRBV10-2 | CASSGAGQSGYTF | TGCGCCAGCAGTGGCGCAGGGCAATCTGGCTACACCTTC
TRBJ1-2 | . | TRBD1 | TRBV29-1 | CSWLGGDSYGYTF | TGCAGCTGGTTAGGTGGGGACAGCTATGGCTACACCTTC
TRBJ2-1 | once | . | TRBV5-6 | CASSLAHSARTDEQFF | TGTGCCAGCAGCTTGGCCCATTCCGCGAGAACCGATGAGCAGTTCTTC
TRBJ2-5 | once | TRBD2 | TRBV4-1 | CASSHGGVEAETQYF | TGCGCCAGCAGCCACGGGGGGGTTGAGGCAGAGACCCAGTACTTC
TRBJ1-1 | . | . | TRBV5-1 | CASSLDGTTNTEAFF | TGCGCCAGCAGCTTGGACGGGACTACGAACACTGAAGCTTTCTTT
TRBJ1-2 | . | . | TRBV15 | CATSRVDKGGYGYTF | TGTGCCACCAGCAGAGTTGATAAGGGAGGGTATGGCTACACCTTC
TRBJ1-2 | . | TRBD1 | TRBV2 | CASSELQGANYGYTF | TGTGCCAGCAGTGAGCTACAGGGGGCGAACTATGGCTACACCTTC
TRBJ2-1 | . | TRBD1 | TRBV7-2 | CASSLAAQTGEQFF | TGTGCCAGCAGCTTAGCTGCACAGACAGGGGAGCAGTTCTTC
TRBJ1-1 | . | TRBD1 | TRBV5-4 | CASSLELDRGNTEAFF | TGTGCCAGCAGCTTGGAGTTGGACAGGGGGAACACTGAAGCTTTCTTT
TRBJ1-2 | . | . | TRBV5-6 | CASSIGPVLNYGYTF | TGTGCCAGCAGCATCGGGCCAGTCCTTAACTATGGCTACACCTTC
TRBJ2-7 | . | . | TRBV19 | CASSIGPPVYEQYF | TGTGCCAGTAGTATAGGACCTCCAGTTTACGAGCAGTACTTC
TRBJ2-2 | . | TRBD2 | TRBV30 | CAWSSAGDATGELFF | TGTGCCTGGAGTTCAGCGGGGGATGCCACCGGGGAGCTGTTTTTT
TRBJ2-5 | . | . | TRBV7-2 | CASRGPSGQQETQYF | TGTGCCAGCAGGGGCCCCAGCGGACAGCAAGAGACCCAGTACTTC
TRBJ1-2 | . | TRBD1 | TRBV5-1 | CASSLEQGAWDGYTF | TGCGCCAGCAGCTTGGAACAGGGGGCGTGGGATGGCTACACCTTC
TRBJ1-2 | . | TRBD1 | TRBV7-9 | CASSRGTGDRNGYTF | TGTGCCAGCAGCCGTGGGACAGGGGATAGGAATGGCTACACCTTC